The sample holds one count of the clone carrying this T cell receptor (beta chain). Clones were sequenced by immunoSEQ multiplex PCR, and TCRdb holds only the in-frame ones, with some missing. The table records 30,000 to 35,000 clones, approximately 90% of them present only once. This sample is part of a study of T cell changes during pregnancy in multiple sclerosis. Germline V gene sequence: CDR1 SGHAT, CDR2 FQNNGV. The V gene end was trimmed by 5 bases and the J gene end by 0 bases; junction bases not matched to a gene: 14. The CDR3 is made up of 19 amino acids. Sequenced material: CD8+ T cells from peripheral blood mononuclear cells, taken before pregnancy. This chain connects TRBV11-2 to TRBJ2-1; 9 bases line up with TRBD2. This clonotype was sampled from a female donor with multiple sclerosis, enrolled in a pregnancy study. The CDR3 protein is CASSPREAGGLSSYNEQFF. CDR3 in DNA: TGTGCCAGCAGCCCCCGGGAAGCGGGGGGTTTGAGCTCCTACAATGAGCAGTTCTTC.